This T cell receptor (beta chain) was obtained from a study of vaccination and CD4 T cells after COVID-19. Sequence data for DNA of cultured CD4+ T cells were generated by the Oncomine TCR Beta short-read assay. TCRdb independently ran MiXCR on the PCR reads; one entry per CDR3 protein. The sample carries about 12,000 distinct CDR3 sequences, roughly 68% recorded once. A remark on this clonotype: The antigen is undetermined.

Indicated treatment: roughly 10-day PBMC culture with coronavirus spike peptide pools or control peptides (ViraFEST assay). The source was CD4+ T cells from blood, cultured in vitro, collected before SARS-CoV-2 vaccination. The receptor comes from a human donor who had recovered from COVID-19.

In DNA, the CDR3 is TGTGCCAGTAGTATAAATACCTGGGCAGGGAGCTACTATGGCTACACCTTC. Protein: CASSINTWAGSYYGYTF. The J gene is TRBJ1-2, the V gene TRBV19; TRBD1 is a possible D gene (5 bases). The CDR3 is 17 residues long. Germline loops: CDR1 LNHDA, CDR2 SQIVND (reference sequence). Trimming pared 2 bases from V and 3 bases from J, leaving 19 bases between.